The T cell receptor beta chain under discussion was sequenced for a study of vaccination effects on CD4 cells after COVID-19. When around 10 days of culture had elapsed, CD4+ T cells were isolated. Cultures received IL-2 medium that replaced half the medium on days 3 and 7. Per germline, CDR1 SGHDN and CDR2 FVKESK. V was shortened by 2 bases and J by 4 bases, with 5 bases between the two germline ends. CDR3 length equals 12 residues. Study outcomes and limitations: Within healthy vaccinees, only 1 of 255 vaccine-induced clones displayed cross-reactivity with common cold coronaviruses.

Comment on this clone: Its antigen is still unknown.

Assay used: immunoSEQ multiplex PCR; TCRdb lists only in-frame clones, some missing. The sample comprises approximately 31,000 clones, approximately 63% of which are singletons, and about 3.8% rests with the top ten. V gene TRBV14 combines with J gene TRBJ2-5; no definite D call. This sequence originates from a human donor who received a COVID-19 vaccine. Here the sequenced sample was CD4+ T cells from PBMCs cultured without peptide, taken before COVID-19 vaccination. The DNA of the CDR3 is TGTGCCAGCAGCCAATTGAGAGAGACCCAGTACTTC. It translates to CASSQLRETQYF.